This T cell receptor beta chain was sequenced in a study of cytomegalovirus exposure and HLA in healthy donors. Study as a whole: Roughly 80 million unique TCRs from HLA-typed donors were held in an early data release.

Researchers ran the PCR with 60 Vbeta and 13 Jbeta primers. Measured with immunoSEQ multiplex PCR; TCRdb has only the in-frame clones, and not every one. The sample has over 100,000 clones; 55% to 70% are singletons. Study conclusions and caveats: A later analysis appeared to link common viral pathogens to several of the most significant clusters. Immune exposure information comprised only CMV serostatus.

The V end lost 0 bases, the J end lost 2 bases, and 7 bases lay between the germline ends. The CDR3 is 14 residues long. The germline gives CDR1 SGHNT, CDR2 YYREEE (reference sequence). As to this clone: Its specificity is not known.

The receptor's source is a woman younger than 45 in good health and CMV-seronegative. Material: PBMCs. The rearrangement joins TRBV5-4 to TRBJ2-3; D is possibly TRBD2 (5 bases). The CDR3 here is CASSLEAVTDTQYF. DNA of the CDR3: TGTGCCAGCAGCTTGGAAGCGGTCACAGATACGCAGTATTTT.